Below, 20 T cell receptor beta chains from the same sample are listed, as sequenced in a study of T cell responses to AZD1222 COVID-19 vaccine. Clones were sequenced by immunoSEQ multiplex PCR, and TCRdb holds only the in-frame ones, with some missing. This sample yields more than 65,000 clones, of which 80% to 90% are seen a single time; roughly 3.2% belongs to the top ten. Sequencing used peripheral blood, obtained 28 days after the second AZD1222 dose. The receptors originated from an adult who received the AZD1222 COVID-19 vaccine.

The rearrangement uses TRBV5-1 and TRBJ1-1; D is perhaps TRBD1 (5 bases). Germline V gene sequence: CDR1 SGHRS, CDR2 YFSETQ. The CDR3 spans 14 residues. V lost 6 bases and J 3 bases, leaving 15 bases between the germline ends. CDR3 loop: CASNGIRGDTEAFF. The DNA of the CDR3 is TGCGCCAGCAATGGGATCCGGGGGGACACTGAAGCTTTCTTT.

This clone was counted only a few times. V is TRBV7-3 and J is TRBJ1-6; D is uncertain. Germline CDR1 reads SGHTA; CDR2 reads FQGTGA. Trimming took 0 bases from V and 9 from J, leaving 6 bases between them. The CDR3 has 13 amino acids. The CDR3 DNA follows: TGTGCCAGCAGCTTAACTTGGGGTTCACCCCTCCACTTT. Amino acid sequence: CASSLTWGSPLHF.

This clone was seen only once. Other DNA sequences in this sample translate to the same CDR3. The J gene is TRBJ1-1, the V gene TRBV3-1 (or the pseudogene TRBV3-2); D gene ambiguous. The CDR3 contains 12 residues. The germline V gene has CDR1 LGHDT and CDR2 YNNKEL (reference sequence). The V end lost 3 bases, the J end lost 14 bases, and 16 bases lay between the germline ends. CDR3 bases: TGTGCCAGCAGCCAGCTCCAAGAAGAGCTGTTCTTT. It encodes CASSQLQEELFF.

CDR3 nucleotide sequence: TGCAGCGTTGACCCTGGACAGGGAAATGAAAAACTGTTTTTT. Translating gives CSVDPGQGNEKLFF. V and J are TRBV29-1 and TRBJ1-4; 8 nucleotides align to TRBD1. This CDR3 comprises 14 residues. V was pared by 3 bases and J by 5 bases, with 5 bases of the junction left unmatched. In germline, CDR1 is SQVTM, CDR2 ANQGSEA. Supplemented by reference TRBV29-1 and TRBJ1-4, the full variable domain reads SAVISQKPSRDICQRGTSLTIQCQVDSQVTMMFWYRQQPGQSLTLIATANQGSEATYESGFVIDKFPISRPNLTFSTLTVSNMSPEDSSIYLCSVDPGQGNEKLFFGSGTQLSVL.

V is TRBV11-2 and J is TRBJ2-3; 10 nucleotides line up with TRBD2. Germline-derived CDR1 and CDR2 are SGHAT and FQNNGV. This CDR3 spans 16 amino acids. V gave up 1 base and J gave up 3 bases; unmatched junction bases: 4. The CDR3 nucleotides are TGTGCCAGCAGCTTAGGTCTTAGCGGGGGGACAGATACGCAGTATTTT. It is translated as CASSLGLSGGTDTQYF.

The rearrangement joins TRBV19 to TRBJ2-5; 12 nucleotides agree with TRBD2. J was trimmed by 1 base and V by 4 bases; bases with no gene match: 7. The CDR3 contains 17 residues. Per the germline V gene, CDR1 is LNHDA and CDR2 is SQIVND (reference sequence). CDR3 nucleotides: TGTGCCAGTAGTACCCCCCTGACTAGCGGGAGCCAAGAGACCCAGTACTTC. Amino acid sequence: CASSTPLTSGSQETQYF.

The J gene is TRBJ2-5, the V gene TRBV4-1, with 8 positions matching TRBD2. The CDR3 is made up of 16 amino acids. Looked up from germline, CDR1 is MGHRA and CDR2 is YSYEKL. Trimming removed 0 bases from V and 2 bases from J; junction bases left unmatched: 5. The CDR3 bases are TGCGCCAGCAGCCAAGATCGGGGGGGGCGGCAAGAGACCCAGTACTTC. This encodes CASSQDRGGRQETQYF.

This sequence joins TRBV15 and TRBJ2-3; TRBD2 might be the D (6 bases). CDR1 and CDR2 from the germline V gene are LNHNV and YYDKDF (reference sequence). This CDR3 is built from 14 residues. Trimming took off 3 bases at V and 2 bases at J, with 9 bases between the two ends. CDR3 sequence (DNA): TGTGCCACCAGCAGGACTAGTTACACAGATACGCAGTATTTT. It encodes CATSRTSYTDTQYF.

The V gene is TRBV28, the J gene TRBJ2-1; D is possibly TRBD2 (7 bases). Germline V gene lookup returns CDR1 MDHEN and CDR2 SYDVKM. This CDR3 has 13 amino acids. The CDR3 spells CGTGGNSYNEQFF. The CDR3 DNA reads TGTGGGACGGGGGGCAATTCCTACAATGAGCAGTTCTTC.

This clone was detected once. The CDR3, as DNA: TGTGCCTGGACCCTAGACCTCTCGGGGGAGCAGTACTTC. Translated: CAWTLDLSGEQYF. V usage is TRBV30 and J usage is TRBJ2-7, with a possible D match to TRBD2 (5 bases). With 4 bases removed from V and 7 bases from J, the gap between germline ends came to 17 bases. The CDR3 has 13 residues. The germline gives CDR1 GTSNPN, CDR2 SVGIG (reference sequence).

In this sample, this clone turned up once. J is TRBJ2-1 and V is TRBV18; D ambiguous. CDR3 size: 14 residues. The V and J ends lost 2 bases and 5 bases respectively, with 10 bases between them. Germline V gene sequence: CDR1 KGHSH, CDR2 LQKENI. The CDR3 loop is CASSPTNQDNEQFF. The CDR3 nucleotides are TGTGCCAGCTCACCAACTAACCAAGACAATGAGCAGTTCTTC.

The chain has TRBV24-1 and TRBJ2-5; possible D gene TRBD1, 6 bases. The CDR3 loop spans 14 amino acids. CDR1 is KGHDR and CDR2 is SFDVKD in the germline V gene. V gave up 3 bases and J gave up 5 bases, with 12 bases separating them. CDR3: CATSDTGFGETQYF. For the CDR3, the DNA is TGTGCCACCAGTGATACAGGGTTCGGGGAGACCCAGTACTTC.

This clone has just a few counts. The chain couples TRBV28 to TRBJ1-2; D is perhaps TRBD1 (6 bases). The CDR3 length is 16 residues. Germline assignment: CDR1 MDHEN and CDR2 SYDVKM. Trimming left V 6 bases short and J 0 bases short, with 17 bases between. DNA of the CDR3: TGTGCCAGCAGCGTAACAGGGAGAAGTTCTAACTATGGCTACACCTTC. Translated, it gives CASSVTGRSSNYGYTF.

The chain links TRBV3-1 (or the pseudogene TRBV3-2) to TRBJ2-3; 9 bases fit TRBD1. The CDR3 totals 17 residues. V dropped 2 bases and J dropped 3; count of bases not matched to a gene: 9. The germline gives CDR1 LGHDT, CDR2 YNNKEL (reference sequence). The CDR3 coding sequence is TGTGCCAGCAGCCAAACTCCCTCCGGGACAGGGACAGATACGCAGTATTTT. Translating it yields CASSQTPSGTGTDTQYF.

This clone is a singleton in its sample. This rearrangement joins TRBV11-2 to TRBJ1-3; tentatively, D is TRBD1 (6 bases). This CDR3 is 16 amino acids long. CDR1 and CDR2 (germline): SGHAT, FQNNGV. The V gene lost 0 bases and the J gene lost 4 bases, with 13 bases spanning the gap. CDR3 coding DNA: TGTGCCAGCAGCTTAGACCCGACAGGCGAGGGAAACACCATATATTTT. Translating it yields CASSLDPTGEGNTIYF.

This rearrangement joins TRBV7-8 to TRBJ1-5; D gene unclear. Trimming left V 7 bases short and J 7 bases short, with 20 bases between. The CDR3 has 15 amino acids. Germline V gene data show CDR1 as SGHVS and CDR2 as FQNEAQ. Here the CDR3 reads CASTAREGNSQPQHF. The CDR3 DNA is TGTGCCAGCACCGCAAGGGAGGGAAACAGCCAGCCCCAGCATTTT.

The V and J genes are TRBV30 and TRBJ1-1; D is perhaps TRBD1 (5 bases). From germline, CDR1 is GTSNPN and CDR2 SVGIG (reference sequence). The CDR3 spans 16 residues. Trimming cost V 2 bases and J 0 bases, with 16 bases left between them. The CDR3 coding sequence is TGTGCCTGGAGTACACCCCTCGGGGGGGTGAACACTGAAGCTTTCTTT. Translation: CAWSTPLGGVNTEAFF.

V and J are TRBV30 and TRBJ1-3; 9 positions agree with TRBD1. J lost 4 bases, V lost 5 bases, and 3 bases had no gene match. CDR3 length equals 13 residues. CDR1 and CDR2 from the germline V gene are GTSNPN and SVGIG (reference sequence). This CDR3 reads CAWSGTGGNTIYF. Here the CDR3 DNA reads TGTGCCTGGTCCGGGACAGGGGGAAACACCATATATTTT.

This clone has a single count. The chain links TRBV5-1 to TRBJ1-3; 8 bases map to TRBD1. This CDR3 is 15 amino acids long. Per the germline V gene, CDR1 is SGHRS and CDR2 is YFSETQ. The V gene end was trimmed by 3 bases and the J gene end by 0 bases; junction bases not matched to a gene: 2. CDR3 sequence: CASSSGQGSGNTIYF. CDR3 bases: TGCGCCAGCAGCTCTGGACAGGGCTCTGGAAACACCATATATTTT.

The chain recombines TRBV5-4 with TRBJ2-1, with 7 bases identical to TRBD2. The germline CDR1 and CDR2 sequences are SGHNT and YYREEE (reference sequence). Losses at the gene ends were 3 bases for V and 7 bases for J; bases not matched to a gene: 10. This CDR3 contains 15 residues. The CDR3 DNA sequence: TGTGCCAGCAGCTCTTCTAGCGGAGGATTGAATGAGCAGTTCTTC. Its translation is CASSSSSGGLNEQFF.